These 9 T cell receptor beta chains originate from one sample sequenced in a study of Ad26.COV2.S vaccination and SARS-CoV-2 variants. Produced via immunoSEQ multiplex PCR; TCRdb's table is partial and in-frame only. The sample includes under 400,000 clones, roughly 84% of them seen just once. Treatment of the sample: about 20 received Ad26.COV2.S at low or high dose, single or two shots; five or six received placebo; per-sample allocation not given. Collection of samples fell on day 63 after the first vaccine or placebo injection. Sequenced material: peripheral blood, taken in a trial of Ad26.COV2.S vaccine versus placebo. These receptors were taken from a person between 18 and 60 years old who received the Ad26.COV2.S COVID-19 vaccine or a placebo.

This rearrangement joins TRBV6-1 to TRBJ2-7; 7 bases are a match to TRBD1. The CDR3 runs to 15 residues. V lost 1 base and J lost 3; bases outside the gene matches: 6. Per the germline V gene, CDR1 is MNHNS and CDR2 is SASEGT. The CDR3 protein is CASSEVTGAIYEQYF. As DNA, the CDR3 is TGTGCCAGCAGTGAAGTCACAGGGGCAATCTACGAGCAGTACTTC.

The rearrangement uses TRBV4-2 and TRBJ1-1, with TRBD1 identical over 9 bases. Germline CDR1 and CDR2: LGHNA and YNFKEQ. The length of the CDR3 is 13 residues. With 5 bases clipped from V and 8 bases from J, the junction kept 6 bases outside the gene matches. CDR3 nucleotides: TGTGCCAGCAGCGAACAGGGGGCGAGGGAAGCTTTCTTT. As protein: CASSEQGAREAFF.

This rearrangement joins TRBV4-2 to TRBJ2-5; 13 positions match TRBD2. Germline-derived CDR1 and CDR2 are LGHNA and YNFKEQ. The CDR3 totals 17 residues. Trimming cost V 1 base and J 1 base; bases outside gene matches: 3. For the CDR3, the DNA is TGTGCCAGCAGCCAAGCGAGACTAGCGGGGGGCCAAGAGACCCAGTACTTC. It translates to CASSQARLAGGQETQYF.

This sequence joins TRBV27 and TRBJ2-7; tentatively, D is TRBD2 (6 bases). This CDR3 is 13 amino acids long. The germline CDR1 and CDR2 sequences are MNHEY and SMNVEV (reference sequence). V was clipped by 5 bases and J by 7 bases, with 15 bases between them. As DNA, the CDR3 is TGTGCCAGCAGTCTCCGACTAGTCGGGGAGCAGTACTTC. As protein: CASSLRLVGEQYF.

The chain couples TRBV30 to TRBJ2-7; D is perhaps TRBD1 or TRBD2 (5 bases each). V lost 2 bases and J lost 9, with 14 bases in between. The CDR3 is made up of 12 amino acids. Per germline, CDR1 GTSNPN and CDR2 SVGIG (reference sequence). CDR3 sequence (DNA): TGTGCCTGGAGTAGGACTGGGGGAAGGCAGTACTTC. As protein: CAWSRTGGRQYF.

V usage is TRBV18 and J usage is TRBJ2-7; D is uncertain. Deletions cut 2 bases from V and 4 bases from J, with 6 bases between. The CDR3 spans 12 residues. The germline V gene encodes CDR1 KGHSH and CDR2 LQKENI. CDR3 bases: TGTGCCAGCTCACCAAGGCAATACGAGCAGTACTTC. It encodes CASSPRQYEQYF.

This chain uses TRBV6-2 or TRBV6-3 with TRBJ2-3; a possible D gene is TRBD2 (7 bases). The CDR3 has 16 residues. Trimming stripped 5 bases from V and 0 bases from J, with 15 bases between. Looked up from germline, CDR1 is MNHEY and CDR2 is SVGEGT. Here the CDR3 reads CASSTPAGASTDTQYF. The CDR3 nucleotides are TGTGCCAGCAGTACCCCGGCGGGGGCCAGCACAGATACGCAGTATTTT.

The V gene is TRBV7-9, the J gene TRBJ1-4; D is perhaps TRBD1 (5 bases). V was trimmed by 5 bases and J by 6 bases, leaving 16 bases between them. CDR1 and CDR2 (germline): SEHNR, FQNEAQ (reference sequence). This CDR3 is 15 amino acids long. The CDR3 DNA is TGTGCCAGCAGCCTTGCCCGGGACGGAGATGAAAAACTGTTTTTT. It is translated as CASSLARDGDEKLFF. The full variable domain, completed using reference TRBV7-9 and TRBJ1-4, is DTGVSQNPRHKITKRGQNVTFRCDPISEHNRLYWYRQTLGQGPEFLTYFQNEAQLEKSRLLSDRFSAERPKGSFSTLEIQRTEQGDSAMYLCASSLARDGDEKLFFGSGTQLSVL.

This clone was observed a handful of times. The chain uses TRBV4-2 and TRBJ2-4; TRBD2 matches 7 bases. The V gene end was trimmed by 1 base and the J gene end by 5 bases; junction bases not matched to a gene: 5. There are 15 residues in the CDR3. Germline CDR1 and CDR2: LGHNA and YNFKEQ. CDR3 in DNA: TGTGCCAGCAGCCAAGGGGGGGGAACGGAAAACATTCAGTACTTC. As protein: CASSQGGGTENIQYF.